A selection of T cell receptor beta chains follows, all from one sample in a study of blood T cell repertoires in COVID-19. The table came from immunoSEQ multiplex PCR; TCRdb's copy has only in-frame clones and leaves some out. In the table there are more than 100,000 clones, approximately 88% of which are singletons. Sequencing used peripheral blood. Receptor source: a woman in her sixties with acute or convalescent COVID-19. The CDR3 runs from the conserved cysteine through the conserved F or W. The D gene is left open where the match is weak. The listing skips clone size in some rows; elsewhere it reads once, few, many or a size class.

DNA,CDR3,size,V,J,D
TGTGCCAGCAGCCCCCCCCGAGGCCCCAACACTGAAGCTTTCTTT,CASSPPRGPNTEAFF,NA,TRBV5-4,TRBJ1-1,NA
TGTGCCAGAAGCTTATCGGGACTAGGGGATACGCAGTATTTT,CARSLSGLGDTQYF,NA,TRBV7-5,TRBJ2-3,NA
TGTGCCAGCAGTTTAATCAGGGACACCCTTTCCTACGAGCAGTACTTC,CASSLIRDTLSYEQYF,NA,TRBV28,TRBJ2-7,NA
TGTGCCAGCAGTTACTCGAGCCCGGGCTATGGCTACACCTTC,CASSYSSPGYGYTF,NA,TRBV6-5,TRBJ1-2,NA
TGCGCCAGCAGCATCAAGACAGGAGGCACAGATACGCAGTATTTT,CASSIKTGGTDTQYF,NA,TRBV5-1,TRBJ2-3,NA
TGCGCCAGCAGCTTGGATCCGGGACTCTCTGGAAACACCATATATTTT,CASSLDPGLSGNTIYF,NA,TRBV5-1,TRBJ1-3,NA
TGTGCCAGCAGCCCGGGACAGGGGAGGTTTGACACTGAAGCTTTCTTT,CASSPGQGRFDTEAFF,NA,TRBV9,TRBJ1-1,TRBD1
TGTGCCAGCCCGCCCAGGGAACCCTACGAGCAGTACTTC,CASPPREPYEQYF,NA,TRBV18,TRBJ2-7,NA
TGTGCCAGCAGTTACTCGAGGGTATACAATGAGCAGTTCTTC,CASSYSRVYNEQFF,NA,TRBV6-5,TRBJ2-1,NA
TGTGCCAGCAGCTCGGGACTAGCGGGAGGGAATGGGGAGACCCAGTACTTC,CASSSGLAGGNGETQYF,NA,TRBV5-4,TRBJ2-5,TRBD2
TGTGCCACCAGTGGGGGGGGAGGGACAATCGACAATGAGCAGTTCTTC,CATSGGGGTIDNEQFF,NA,TRBV24-1,TRBJ2-1,NA
TGTGCCAGTAGTTCGGGGGTAGGGGGCTTGGTTCAGTACTTC,CASSSGVGGLVQYF,once,TRBV19,TRBJ2-4,NA
TGTGCCAGCAGTTTATCTGGGCGGGTGAGAACCGGGGAGCTGTTTTTT,CASSLSGRVRTGELFF,NA,TRBV27,TRBJ2-2,NA
TGTGCCAGCAGTGAACCCTACGGGACTCTGGAGGGCTACACCTTC,CASSEPYGTLEGYTF,NA,TRBV6-1,TRBJ1-2,NA
TGCACCAGCAGCCAAGACAGGGACAGAGTCTACGAGCAGTACTTC,CTSSQDRDRVYEQYF,NA,TRBV1,TRBJ2-7,NA
TGTGCCAGCAGCTTATCTCAGTATGAGCAGTTCTTC,CASSLSQYEQFF,NA,TRBV7-9,TRBJ2-1,NA